This T cell receptor (beta chain) is from a study of control samples from healthy donors and cancer patients. Looked up from germline, CDR1 is LGHNA and CDR2 is YSLEER. V gave up 0 bases and J gave up 2 bases, with 8 bases separating them. The CDR3 is 14 residues long. The protocol was immunoSEQ multiplex PCR, while the TCRdb copy is restricted to in-frame clones and leaves out a portion. The sample comprises 150,000 to 200,000 clones, about 94% of which are singletons, and 8.5% rests with the top ten. The chain couples TRBV4-3 to TRBJ2-7, with D possibly being TRBD2 (5 bases). This TCR was sampled from a woman between 35 and 50 years old in good health. Material: blood. DNA for the CDR3: TGCGCCAGCAGCCAAGACGTTAGCGCCTACGAGCAGTACTTC. Translation: CASSQDVSAYEQYF.